These 14 T cell receptor beta chains share one sample of origin, sequenced in a study of OX40 agonist ivuxolimab in advanced cancers. TCRdb keeps only in-frame clones here, not all; method: immunoSEQ multiplex PCR. The data contain roughly 53,000 clones, 80% to 90% of them singletons. The sequenced sample was CD4+ or CD8+ T cells sorted from blood, obtained in a trial of the OX40 agonist ivuxolimab. These receptors came from an adult with an advanced solid tumor such as melanoma, head and neck, liver or kidney cancer.

The chain links TRBV10-1 to TRBJ2-1; 11 nucleotides agree with TRBD2. V gave up 10 bases and J gave up 5 bases; unmatched junction bases: 10. The CDR3 sequence is 15 residues long. Germline assignment: CDR1 WNHNN and CDR2 SYGVQD (reference sequence). CDR3 amino acids: CATLAGVGSNNEQFF. As DNA, the CDR3 is TGCGCCACACTAGCGGGAGTTGGTTCGAACAATGAGCAGTTCTTC.

The CDR3 sequence: CASSVAGWGPTEAFF. The CDR3 DNA reads TGTGCCAGCAGCGTAGCTGGATGGGGGCCTACTGAAGCTTTCTTT. The chain uses TRBV9 and TRBJ1-1; TRBD1 might be the D (6 bases). Trimming stripped 0 bases from V and 5 bases from J, with 14 bases between. The CDR3 sequence is 15 residues long. Germline V gene lookup returns CDR1 SGDLS and CDR2 YYNGEE.

The chain joins TRBV10-3 to TRBJ2-5, with D possibly called TRBD1 or TRBD2 (5 bases each). This CDR3 has 13 amino acids. Deletions cut 11 bases from V and 0 bases from J, with 13 bases between. Germline assignment: CDR1 ENHRY and CDR2 SYGVKD. Here the CDR3 reads CAVSLGDQETQYF. CDR3 nucleotides: TGTGCCGTCTCTTTGGGGGACCAAGAGACCCAGTACTTC.

The chain carries TRBV6-1 and TRBJ2-7, with D perhaps matching TRBD2 (6 bases). V lost 3 bases, J lost 2 bases, and 17 bases lay in between. The CDR3 is 16 residues long. CDR1 MNHNS and CDR2 SASEGT come from the germline V gene. CDR3 residues: CASSEAFWGGAYEQYF. In DNA form, the CDR3 reads TGTGCCAGCAGTGAGGCGTTTTGGGGCGGGGCCTACGAGCAGTACTTC.

CDR3 loop: CASSYSKGANTEAFF. Here the CDR3 DNA reads TGTGCCAGCAGTTACTCGAAAGGGGCGAACACTGAAGCTTTCTTT. The chain recombines TRBV6-5 with TRBJ1-1; a weak D match, TRBD1 (5 bases). The V end lost 0 bases, the J end lost 1 base, and 9 bases lay between the germline ends. This CDR3 is 15 amino acids long. The germline gives CDR1 MNHEY, CDR2 SVGAGI.

The V gene is TRBV27, the J gene TRBJ1-2, with D unresolved. CDR3 size: 15 residues. Trimming left V 5 bases short and J 4 bases short, with 17 bases between. CDR1 and CDR2 from the germline V gene are MNHEY and SMNVEV (reference sequence). The CDR3 reads CASSPLGSLSYGYTF. CDR3 coding DNA: TGTGCCAGCAGTCCCCTGGGCAGCCTGTCCTATGGCTACACCTTC.

V usage is TRBV5-4 and J usage is TRBJ2-5, with TRBD1 matching over 9 bases. The trim removed 4 bases at V and 3 bases at J, leaving 1 base unmatched. The CDR3 is 13 residues long. Germline-derived CDR1 and CDR2 are SGHNT and YYREEE (reference sequence). The CDR3 coding sequence is TGTGCCAGCAGCCGGGACAGGGAAGAGACCCAGTACTTC. Protein sequence: CASSRDREETQYF.

This chain connects TRBV11-3 to TRBJ2-1, with 7 bases aligning to TRBD2. This CDR3 region has 15 residues. V lost 1 base, J lost 9 bases, and 9 bases stayed unmatched. The V gene's germline CDR1 is SGHNT and CDR2 YENEEA. CDR3: CASSLVAGEGREQFF. The CDR3 region has the DNA TGTGCCAGCAGCTTAGTTGCGGGAGAAGGACGTGAGCAGTTCTTC.

The chain joins TRBV6-1 to TRBJ2-7, with a weak D call TRBD1 (6 bases). There are 13 residues in the CDR3. V lost 2 bases, J lost 3 bases, and 8 bases lay in between. Germline CDR1 and CDR2: MNHNS and SASEGT. The CDR3 DNA reads TGTGCCAGCAGTGAACTACAGGGCTACGAGCAGTACTTC. It specifies CASSELQGYEQYF.

This sequence joins TRBV27 and TRBJ2-7; 12 positions match TRBD2. CDR3 size: 14 residues. The J segment lost 7 bases and the V segment lost 7 bases, leaving 8 bases of the junction unmatched. Germline assignment: CDR1 MNHEY and CDR2 SMNVEV (reference sequence). The CDR3 nucleotides are TGTGCCAGCACCTCCCCTAGCGGGAGGGAAGAGCAGTACTTC. Its translation is CASTSPSGREEQYF.

The chain uses TRBV6-5 and TRBJ1-2, with D possibly TRBD1 on 6 matching bases. CDR1 and CDR2 (germline): MNHEY, SVGAGI. V lost 6 bases to trimming and J lost 4 bases, with 15 bases between them. The CDR3 spans 14 residues. CDR3 nucleotide sequence: TGTGCCAGCAGCCCCCCCGGGGGGCTCTATGGCTACACCTTC. Protein product: CASSPPGGLYGYTF.

The rearrangement uses TRBV11-2 and TRBJ2-3; D is unclear. There are 17 residues in the CDR3. The germline V and J ends were trimmed by 7 bases and 2 bases, with 22 bases remaining between them. The germline gives CDR1 SGHAT, CDR2 FQNNGV. The CDR3 reads CASTLKRRLTVTDTQYF. The CDR3 nucleotides read TGTGCCAGCACCCTAAAGAGGCGGCTTACTGTCACAGATACGCAGTATTTT.

This chain uses TRBV4-3 with TRBJ1-5, with 7 bases fitting TRBD1. Trimming at V came to 1 base and at J to 8 bases, leaving 11 bases not matched to a gene. The CDR3 sequence is 16 residues long. Germline values: CDR1 LGHNA, CDR2 YSLEER. The CDR3 DNA follows: TGCGCCAGCAGCCAAGGGGCGGTAGGGGGCGAGGAGCCCCAGCATTTT. Protein: CASSQGAVGGEEPQHF.

The chain uses TRBV19 and TRBJ1-1; the D is unclear. Germline CDR1 reads LNHDA; CDR2 reads SQIVND (reference sequence). The CDR3 spans 14 residues. Deletions cut 3 bases from V and 4 bases from J, with 12 bases between. DNA for the CDR3: TGTGCCAGTAGTATTCGGGGAGACCTCACTGAAGCTTTCTTT. This translates into CASSIRGDLTEAFF.